This T cell receptor (beta chain) was captured by sequencing in a study of shared clonotypes between healthy human individuals. The wider study: The plates for each donor numbered three CD4 naive, three CD4 memory, two CD8 naive and one CD8 memory.

Naive CD8 cells lacked CD45RO and underwent positive selection for CCR7, leaving out terminally differentiated effector memory CD45RA+ cells. V dropped 1 base and J dropped 5 bases, with 18 bases sitting between them. Looked up from germline, CDR1 is ENHRY and CDR2 is SYGVKD. The CDR3 is made up of 17 amino acids. About this clone: Its antigen remains unknown.

The assay was run at deep level. The data were produced by immunoSEQ multiplex PCR, yet TCRdb's version contains in-frame clones alone and is incomplete. The data show about 2.1 million clones, 85% to 95% seen once. Regarding the study as a whole: As a rule, naive subsets had a larger estimated richness than memory subsets.

V usage is TRBV10-3 and J usage is TRBJ1-5, with D tentatively TRBD1 (6 bases). This clonotype was obtained from a man aged 18 to 29 in good health. Some clones in this sample may be carry-over from other donors' samples. Input material: naive CD8+ T cells from PBMCs. Here the CDR3 DNA reads TGTGCCATCAGTGAGTGGGGGCAGGGGCTCCGGGATCAGCCCCAGCATTTT. Translation gives CAISEWGQGLRDQPQHF.